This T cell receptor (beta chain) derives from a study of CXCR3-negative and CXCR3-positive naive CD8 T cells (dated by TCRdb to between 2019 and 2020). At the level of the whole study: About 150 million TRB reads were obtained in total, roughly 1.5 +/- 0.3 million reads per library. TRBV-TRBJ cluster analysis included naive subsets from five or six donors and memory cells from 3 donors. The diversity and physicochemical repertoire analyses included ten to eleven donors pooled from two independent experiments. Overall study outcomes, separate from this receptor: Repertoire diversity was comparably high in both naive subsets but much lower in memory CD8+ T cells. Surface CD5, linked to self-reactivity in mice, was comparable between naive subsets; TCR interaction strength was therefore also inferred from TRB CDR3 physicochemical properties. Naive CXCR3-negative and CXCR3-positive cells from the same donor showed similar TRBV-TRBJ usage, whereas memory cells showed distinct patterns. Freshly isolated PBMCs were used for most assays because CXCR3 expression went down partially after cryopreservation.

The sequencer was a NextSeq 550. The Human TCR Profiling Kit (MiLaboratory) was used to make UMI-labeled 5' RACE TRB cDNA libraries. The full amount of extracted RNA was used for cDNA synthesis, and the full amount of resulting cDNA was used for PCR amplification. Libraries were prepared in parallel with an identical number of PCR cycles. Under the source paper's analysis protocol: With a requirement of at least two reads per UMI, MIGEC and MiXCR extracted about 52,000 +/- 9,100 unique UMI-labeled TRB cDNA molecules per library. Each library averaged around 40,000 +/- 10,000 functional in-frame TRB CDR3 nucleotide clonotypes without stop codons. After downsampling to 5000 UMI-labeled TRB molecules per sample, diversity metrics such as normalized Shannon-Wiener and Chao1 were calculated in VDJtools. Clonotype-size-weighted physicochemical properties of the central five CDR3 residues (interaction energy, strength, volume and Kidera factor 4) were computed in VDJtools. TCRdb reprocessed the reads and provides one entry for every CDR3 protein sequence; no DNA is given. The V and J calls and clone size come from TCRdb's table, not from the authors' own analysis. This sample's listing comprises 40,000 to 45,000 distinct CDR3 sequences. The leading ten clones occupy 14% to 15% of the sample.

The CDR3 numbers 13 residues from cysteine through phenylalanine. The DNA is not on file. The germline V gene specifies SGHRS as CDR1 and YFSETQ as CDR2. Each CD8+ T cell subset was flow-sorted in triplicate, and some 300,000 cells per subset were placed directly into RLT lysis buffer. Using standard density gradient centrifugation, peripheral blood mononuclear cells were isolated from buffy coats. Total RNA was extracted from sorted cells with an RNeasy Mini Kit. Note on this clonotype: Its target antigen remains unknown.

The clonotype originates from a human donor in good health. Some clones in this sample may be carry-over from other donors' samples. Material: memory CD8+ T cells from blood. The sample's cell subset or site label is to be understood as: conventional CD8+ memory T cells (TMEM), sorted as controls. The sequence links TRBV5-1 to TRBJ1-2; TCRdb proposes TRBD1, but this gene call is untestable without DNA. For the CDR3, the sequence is CASSPGTGDGYTF.